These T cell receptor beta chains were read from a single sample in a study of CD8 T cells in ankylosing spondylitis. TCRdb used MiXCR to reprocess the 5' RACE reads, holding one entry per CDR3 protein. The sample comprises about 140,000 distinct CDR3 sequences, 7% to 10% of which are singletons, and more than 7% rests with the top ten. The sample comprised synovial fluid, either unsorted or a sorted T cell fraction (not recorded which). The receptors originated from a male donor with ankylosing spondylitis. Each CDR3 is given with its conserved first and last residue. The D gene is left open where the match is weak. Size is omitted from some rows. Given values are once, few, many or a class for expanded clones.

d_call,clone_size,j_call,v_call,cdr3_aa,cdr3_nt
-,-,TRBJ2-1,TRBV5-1,CASSLDGNYNEQFF,TGCGCCAGCAGCTTGGATGGGAACTACAATGAGCAGTTCTTC
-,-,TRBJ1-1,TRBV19,CASSASPYRDNTEAFF,TGTGCCAGTAGTGCCTCCCCTTACAGGGATAACACTGAAGCTTTCTTT
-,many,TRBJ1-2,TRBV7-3,CASSLGRANYGYTF,TGTGCCAGCAGCTTAGGCAGGGCCAACTATGGCTACACCTTC
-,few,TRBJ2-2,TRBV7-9,CASSLGTDSRRTGELFF,TGTGCCAGCAGCTTAGGTACGGACAGCCGAAGGACCGGGGAGCTGTTTTTT
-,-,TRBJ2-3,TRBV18,CASSPGSDDTQYF,TGTGCCAGCTCCCCCGGAAGCGATGATACGCAGTATTTT
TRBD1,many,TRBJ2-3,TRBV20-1,CSASGTGGFRGDTQYF,TGCAGTGCCTCAGGGACAGGGGGATTCAGGGGAGATACGCAGTATTTT
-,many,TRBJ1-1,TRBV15,CATSSRGANTEAFF,TGTGCCACCAGCAGCCGGGGGGCGAACACTGAAGCTTTCTTT
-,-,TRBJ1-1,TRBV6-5,CASSYLTEGAEAFF,TGTGCCAGCAGTTACCTTACGGAGGGGGCTGAAGCTTTCTTT
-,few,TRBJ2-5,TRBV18,CASSPFAKRQYF,TGTGCCAGCTCACCATTTGCAAAGAGACAGTACTTC
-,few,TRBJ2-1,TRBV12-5,CASAQGRSDEQFF,TGTGCTAGTGCCCAGGGGAGAAGCGATGAGCAGTTCTTC
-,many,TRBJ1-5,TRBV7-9,CASSFGMGQPQHF,TGTGCCAGCAGCTTTGGAATGGGACAGCCCCAGCATTTT
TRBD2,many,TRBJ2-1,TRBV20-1,CSAGLATSGGRSYNEQFF,TGCAGTGCTGGCCTTGCGACTAGCGGGGGGCGCTCCTACAATGAGCAGTTCTTC
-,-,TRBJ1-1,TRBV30,CAWYRRGWTEAFF,TGTGCCTGGTACAGGCGGGGGTGGACTGAAGCTTTCTTT
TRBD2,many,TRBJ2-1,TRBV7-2,CASSLTSGIGNEQFF,TGTGCCAGCAGCTTGACTAGCGGGATCGGCAATGAGCAGTTCTTC
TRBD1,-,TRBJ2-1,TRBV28,CASNTGGAGQFYNEQFF,TGTGCCAGCAATACAGGGGGCGCAGGACAATTCTACAATGAGCAGTTCTTC
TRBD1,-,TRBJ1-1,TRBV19,CASYRGRAEAFF,TGTGCCAGTTACAGGGGAAGAGCTGAAGCTTTCTTT
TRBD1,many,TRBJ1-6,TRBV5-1,CASSRTTGGTYYNSPLHF,TGCGCCAGCAGCCGCACTACAGGGGGCACTTACTATAATTCACCCCTCCACTTT
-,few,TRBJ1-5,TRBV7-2,CASSLDRVNQPQHF,TGTGCCAGCAGCTTAGACAGGGTGAATCAGCCCCAGCATTTT
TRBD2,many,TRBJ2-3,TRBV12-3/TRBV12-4,CASSPLRTSGTQYF,TGTGCCAGCAGCCCACTCCGGACTAGCGGGACGCAGTATTTT
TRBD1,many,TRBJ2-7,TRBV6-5,CASNRGQAYEQYF,TGTGCCAGCAACAGGGGGCAAGCCTACGAGCAGTACTTC
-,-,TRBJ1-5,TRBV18,CASSPNPDQPQHF,TGTGCCAGCTCACCGAACCCTGATCAGCCCCAGCATTTT
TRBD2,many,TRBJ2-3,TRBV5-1,CASSLASGGLSDTQYF,TGCGCCAGCAGCTTGGCCAGCGGGGGCCTGTCAGATACGCAGTATTTT
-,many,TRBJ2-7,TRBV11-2,CASSLGDSSYEQYF,TGTGCCAGCAGCTTAGGAGACAGCTCCTACGAGCAGTACTTC
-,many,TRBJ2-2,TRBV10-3,CAISEPNSRLNTGELFF,TGTGCCATCAGTGAGCCTAATAGTCGCCTGAACACCGGGGAGCTGTTTTTT
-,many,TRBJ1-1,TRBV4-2,CASSQDRMNTEAFF,TGTGCCAGCAGCCAAGATCGTATGAACACTGAAGCTTTCTTT
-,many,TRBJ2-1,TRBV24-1,CATSDLGGTGEYNEQFF,TGTGCCACCAGTGATTTAGGGGGAACTGGGGAATACAATGAGCAGTTCTTC
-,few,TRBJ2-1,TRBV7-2,CASSHLLGEQFF,TGTGCCAGCAGCCACCTACTCGGTGAGCAGTTCTTC
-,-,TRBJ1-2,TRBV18,CASSPSRDGYTF,TGTGCCAGCTCACCAAGCAGGGATGGCTACACCTTC
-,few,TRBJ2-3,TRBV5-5,CASSPFSGGDTDTQYF,TGTGCCAGCAGCCCTTTCTCAGGGGGGGACACAGATACGCAGTATTTT